This T cell receptor beta chain was observed in a study of T cells in Graves' hyperthyroidism and ophthalmopathy. This clonotype was seen ten or more times. Antigen specificity is unknown. It was considered stable Graves' hyperthyroidism when ophthalmopathy did not progress within 18 months. The germline CDR1 and CDR2 sequences are DFQATT and SNEGSKA (reference sequence). V lost 3 bases and J lost 0; bases outside the gene matches: 5. The CDR3 contains 15 residues. From RNA transcripts, TCR beta CDR3 regions were amplified. The HTBI primer set served for first-round RT-PCR of the TCR CDR3. Each CDR3 protein is one row after TCRdb ran MiXCR on the multiplex PCR reads. The table shows 700,000 to 850,000 distinct CDR3 sequences, with 30% to 40% occurring only once. Overall study results and limits: Model output signaled ophthalmopathy a median 6.5 months ahead of onset.

This clonotype was obtained from a woman aged 40 to 55 with Graves' hyperthyroidism. The sequencing input was blood. V gene TRBV20-1 combines with J gene TRBJ2-5; 9 positions match TRBD2. Here the CDR3 reads CSASGSGGYQETQYF. The CDR3 DNA follows: TGCAGTGCTAGTGGGAGCGGGGGGTACCAAGAGACCCAGTACTTC.